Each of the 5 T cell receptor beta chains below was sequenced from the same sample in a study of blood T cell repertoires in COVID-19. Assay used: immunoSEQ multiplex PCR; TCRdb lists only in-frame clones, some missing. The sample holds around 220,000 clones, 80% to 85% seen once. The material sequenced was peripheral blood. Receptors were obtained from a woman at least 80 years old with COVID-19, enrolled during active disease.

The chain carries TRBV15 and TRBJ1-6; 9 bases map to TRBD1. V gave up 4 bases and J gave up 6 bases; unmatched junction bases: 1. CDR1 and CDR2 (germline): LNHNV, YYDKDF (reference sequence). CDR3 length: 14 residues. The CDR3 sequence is CATSNRGLNSPLHF. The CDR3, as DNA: TGTGCCACCAGCAACAGGGGGCTTAATTCACCCCTCCACTTT.

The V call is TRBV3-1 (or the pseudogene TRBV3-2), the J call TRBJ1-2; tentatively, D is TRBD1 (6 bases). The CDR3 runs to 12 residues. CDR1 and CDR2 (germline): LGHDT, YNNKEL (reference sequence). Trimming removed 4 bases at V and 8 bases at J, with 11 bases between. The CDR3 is CASSPTGLGYTF. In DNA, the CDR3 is TGTGCCAGCAGCCCTACAGGGCTAGGCTACACCTTC.

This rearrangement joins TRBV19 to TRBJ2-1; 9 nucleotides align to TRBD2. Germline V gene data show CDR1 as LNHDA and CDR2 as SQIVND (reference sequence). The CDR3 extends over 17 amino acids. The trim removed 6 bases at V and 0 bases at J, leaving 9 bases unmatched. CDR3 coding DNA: TGTGCCAGTAGACCAGCGGGGGGACATAGCTCCTACAATGAGCAGTTCTTC. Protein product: CASRPAGGHSSYNEQFF.

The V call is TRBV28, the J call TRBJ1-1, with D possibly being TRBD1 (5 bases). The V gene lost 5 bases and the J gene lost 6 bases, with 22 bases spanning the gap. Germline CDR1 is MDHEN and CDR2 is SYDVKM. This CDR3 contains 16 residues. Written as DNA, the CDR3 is TGTGCCAGCAGTGTATCGGGACTCCTCGGGTTGGCTGAAGCTTTCTTT. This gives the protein CASSVSGLLGLAEAFF. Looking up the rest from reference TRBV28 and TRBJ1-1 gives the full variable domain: DVKVTQSSRYLVKRTGEKVFLECVQDMDHENMFWYRQDPGLGLRLIYFSYDVKMKEKGDIPEGYSVSREKKERFSLILESASTNQTSMYLCASSVSGLLGLAEAFFGQGTRLTVV.

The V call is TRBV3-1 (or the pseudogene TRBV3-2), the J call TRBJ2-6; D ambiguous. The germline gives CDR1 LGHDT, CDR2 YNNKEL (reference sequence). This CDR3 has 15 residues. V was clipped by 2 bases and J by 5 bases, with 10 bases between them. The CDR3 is CASSQLASRANVLTF. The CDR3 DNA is TGTGCCAGCAGCCAACTCGCGTCGAGGGCCAACGTCCTGACTTTC.